This section outlines one T cell receptor beta chain sequence together with its context. This clone was counted between two and nine times. Its antigen has not been determined. Base-call qualities are not available, and no considerably larger clone is one nucleotide away. The data derive from a study of cytomegalovirus exposure and HLA in healthy donors (dated by TCRdb to the late 2010s). Some background on the complete study: In an earlier analysis of fewer than 750 of the donors, about 260 Gb of sequence data and 90 million to 120 million unique TCR beta sequences from about 190 million T cells were reported. High-throughput TCR immunosequencing, statistical association of individual TCRs with disease status, and machine learning were combined to predict cytomegalovirus infection status. Roughly 300 gigabases of sequencing data and tens of millions of unique TCR sequences made up an early release that covered nearly 650 HLA-typed donors. Typing coverage varied by locus: roughly 620-630 donors for A, B, C, DRB1 and DQB1; approximately 500 for DQA1; more than 600 for DPA1; approximately 450 for DPB1. Class I and class II HLA loci were covered by the typing at four-digit resolution. The study used immunosequencing to profile the T cell repertoires of more than 650 subjects and linked those repertoires to cytomegalovirus serostatus. Across 398 genotyped donors of the cohort, an average of about 240,000 unique TCR beta nucleotide sequences per donor were sequenced, and roughly 20% of those sequences were non-productive. Because of strong linkage in the cohort, roughly five DR-DQ haplotypes were treated as single units for association and clustering. Along with the approximately 700-subject first cohort, a separate validation cohort of some 130 different subjects was used. In an earlier analysis of roughly 580 of the donors, high-throughput TCR beta sequencing was used to judge whether each TCR beta V gene segment behaved as functional or pseudogenic. All discovery cohort repertoires had been generated on a single sequencing platform. In the later analysis, no new phenotypic data were used to find candidate immune exposures; instead, reliance was placed on TCR beta sequences and their occurrence across donors. Alongside the repertoire data, information on donor age, sex, ethnicity and CMV serostatus was compiled. A later analysis re-examined previously published TCR beta repertoires from 610 or so donors and added high-resolution HLA genotyping to investigate patterns of TCR occurrence. Of the approximately 400 genotyped donors, over 65% fell in the genetic ancestry cluster associated with self-reported Caucasian donors. A later genetic analysis took genome-wide SNP genotypes for about 55% of the roughly 700 donors and used that subset as a discovery cohort. The study was designed to test whether signatures of past pathogen exposure could be identified by cataloging public T cell receptors. Findings and caveats that apply to the study as a whole: In a later analysis, TCR association rates were found to vary across HLA loci, with the most associated TCRs seen for DRB1 alleles and the fewest for HLA-C alleles. Most TCR sequences were observed very rarely across donors, whereas some public TCRs were present in many individuals. In a later genetic analysis, a missense DCLRE1C variant was associated with V-gene and J-gene trimming of TCR beta chains, and the association was replicated in an independent cohort. A total of 150 to 200 TCR beta chains were listed by the study as associated with cytomegalovirus. A further reported finding was that TCR beta sequences accurately predicted the HLA-A and HLA-B alleles for most subjects in the first cohort. In an earlier analysis of under 600 of the donors, most TCR beta V segments were observed in productive rearrangements about 87% or about 30% of the time, broadly matching IMGT annotations. The classifier was reported to diagnose cytomegalovirus status with high specificity and sensitivity in both the original and validation cohorts. In a later analysis, several top co-occurrence clusters were reported to appear linked to parvovirus B19, influenza, CMV and Epstein-Barr virus. A few of the identified cytomegalovirus-associated TCR beta chains were confirmed in vitro to be specific for cytomegalovirus antigens. Because counts were too low, seventeen rarely observed V segments, including chromosome 9 orphons, were excluded from the earlier analysis of roughly 580 of the donors. According to a later analysis, most CMV-associated TCR beta chains appeared to be HLA-restricted, and the HLA associations seemed to be driven largely by CMV exposure. The authors suggested that the approach could potentially be extended to other disease states and immunological phenotypes. Because HLA typing was unavailable for some donors at each locus, only the typed subset was used in association tests. Sequencing depth was assumed to be roughly uniform across donors in the presence/absence analyses, though that assumption may not hold. A cluster of highly shared sequence variants was judged likely to be a technical artifact of the sequencing pipeline. Strong co-occurrence of HLA alleles, especially DR and DQ, made assigning TCR associations to individual alleles difficult. Immune exposure information for the cohort was limited to CMV serostatus. At a false discovery rate of 0.05, a later analysis linked some 18,000 TCR beta sequences to specific HLA alleles. A later genetic analysis reported fewer N-insertions in productive TCRs among donors in an Asian-associated ancestry cluster than the roughly 720-donor mean. Linkage disequilibrium might explain the correlated functional status among segregating V segments, but an unknown experimental factor could not be ruled out. A later analysis found that HLA-associated TCR beta chains were more clonally expanded and had lower generation probabilities than equally common non-associated chains. The cohort was sequenced for TCR beta chains only, and without alpha or paired-chain data the features that could be detected were limited.

The cohort was made up of 666 healthy bone marrow donors. At the time of sampling, every cohort member was nominally healthy, though immune exposures that went unrecorded were likely present. The donor tested CMV seropositive, placing the donor among the 289 seropositive members of the cohort. Every donor gave a peripheral blood sample, and the peripheral blood mononuclear cells from that sample were used for TCR beta sequencing. Genomic DNA was extracted from the blood cell samples with the Qiagen DNeasy Blood Extraction Kit. The method was the immunoSEQ multiplex PCR assay. For the multiplex PCR, a mixture combining 60 forward primers for TCR Vbeta segments and 13 reverse primers for TCR Jbeta segments was used. The CDR3 region of rearranged TCR beta genes was amplified from genomic DNA with a multiplex PCR assay. The amplified TCR beta libraries were sequenced on the Illumina HiSeq System as 87-base-pair reads. The source study handled its data this way. In a later analysis, some 80 million unique TCR beta chains were counted across the 666 repertoires, and approximately 11 million of these chains were shared by at least two donors. A nearest-neighbor algorithm error-corrected the raw reads and collapsed the reads into unique sequences, merging closely related sequences to remove PCR and sequencing errors. CDR3 sequences were aligned to IMGT reference sequences to assign V, D and J gene segments. For a sequence to be retained, a match of at least six nucleotides was required to both a V gene segment and a J gene segment. Rearrangements were classified as productive when the CDR3 lacked stop codons and remained in frame with V and J, and all other rearrangements were classified as non-productive. CDR3 was defined by IMGT convention, running from the second conserved V-encoded cysteine to the conserved J-encoded phenylalanine. In an earlier analysis of around 570 of the donors, sequences lacking an unambiguous match to a single V gene segment were excluded. An earlier analysis of under 750 of the donors called V segments functional above 56.7% productive rearrangements and segregating when the between-donor standard deviation exceeded 5%. To diagnose cytomegalovirus status from the catalog of TCR beta chain sequences, a statistical classification framework was built. A later analysis assigned V and J genes by comparing TCR nucleotide sequences with IMGT/GENE-DB human TR gene sequences. In a later analysis, CDR3 sequences and most-parsimonious VDJ recombination scenarios were assigned using the TCRdist pipeline. A later analysis defined each TCR beta chain by its CDR3 amino acid sequence plus V-gene family, and excluded reads lacking a unique V-gene family. As a way to deal with suspected cross-contamination and a sequencing artifact, a later analysis dropped nearly 600 nucleotide sequences that were highly shared and had low generation probability. In a later analysis, a clonal expansion index for each public chain was calculated from normalized within-repertoire ranks of inferred template counts. In a later analysis, generation probabilities were computed using a VDJ recombination model fitted to out-of-frame rearrangements, and the results were checked against IGoR. Hypergeometric tests were used in a later analysis to score TCR-TCR, TCR-HLA and TCR-CMV co-occurrence, with a repertoire-size bias correction applied to the TCR pairs. In a later analysis, false discovery rates were estimated by permuting HLA or CMV assignments 20 times. In a later analysis, co-occurring TCRs were grouped with DBSCAN, and TCRdist sequence similarity was added when clustering was performed within HLA-allele-positive subsets. Co-occurrence clustering excluded repertoires with fewer than 30,000 or more than 120,000 public chains, plus five with anomalous nucleotide sharing. TCRdb carries this immuneACCESS record with in-frame sequences only. Its versions omit some clonotypes, under half of them owing to an unresolved V gene in the studies checked, with the rest unexplained. V, J and clone size are those of that table, while D and trimming were read from the DNA. The sample records about 150,000 clones, over 65% of which are singletons. About an eighth of the sample is held by the ten biggest clonotypes.

The sequence was obtained from a man aged 35-49 years in good health and CMV-seropositive. The sample comprised PBMCs.

For the CDR3, the sequence is CASSYSAIPYEQYF. The nucleotides read TGTGCCAGCAGTTACTCAGCGATACCCTACGAGCAGTACTTC. Recombination joined TRBV6-6 with TRBJ2-7, with an unclear D gene assignment. From the cysteine through the phenylalanine, the CDR3 covers 14 amino acids. Here the CDR3 DNA is all that survives: 42 bases in frame from base 1. CDR1 and CDR2 are drawn from the germline V gene (reference sequence): MNHNY, SVGAGI. V loses 0 bases, J loses 2 bases, and the germline ends lie 8 bases apart.